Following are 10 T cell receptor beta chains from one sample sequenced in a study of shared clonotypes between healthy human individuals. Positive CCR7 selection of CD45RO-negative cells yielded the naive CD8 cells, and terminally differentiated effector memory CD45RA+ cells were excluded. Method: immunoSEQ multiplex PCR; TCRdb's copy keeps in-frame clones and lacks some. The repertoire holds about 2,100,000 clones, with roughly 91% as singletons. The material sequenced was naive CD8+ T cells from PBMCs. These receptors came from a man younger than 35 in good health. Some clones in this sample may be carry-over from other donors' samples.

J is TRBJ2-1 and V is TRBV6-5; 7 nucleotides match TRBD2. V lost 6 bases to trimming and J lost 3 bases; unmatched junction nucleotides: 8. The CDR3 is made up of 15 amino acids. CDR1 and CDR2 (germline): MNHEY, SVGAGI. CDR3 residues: CASSAGLADYNEQFF. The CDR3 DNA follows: TGTGCCAGCAGCGCCGGGCTAGCGGACTACAATGAGCAGTTCTTC.

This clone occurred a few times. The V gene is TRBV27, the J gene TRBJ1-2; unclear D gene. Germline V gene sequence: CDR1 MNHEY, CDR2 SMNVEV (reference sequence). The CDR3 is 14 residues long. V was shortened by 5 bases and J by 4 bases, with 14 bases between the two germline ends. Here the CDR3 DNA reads TGTGCCAGCAGTCCAGTGGGAGGGTCCTATGGCTACACCTTC. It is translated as CASSPVGGSYGYTF.

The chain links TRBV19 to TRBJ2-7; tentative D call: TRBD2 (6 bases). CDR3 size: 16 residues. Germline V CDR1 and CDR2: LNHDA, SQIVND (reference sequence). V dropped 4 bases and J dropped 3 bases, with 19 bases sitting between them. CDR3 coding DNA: TGTGCCAGTAGTAAACGAGCGGGCGTTACACACTACGAGCAGTACTTC. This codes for CASSKRAGVTHYEQYF.

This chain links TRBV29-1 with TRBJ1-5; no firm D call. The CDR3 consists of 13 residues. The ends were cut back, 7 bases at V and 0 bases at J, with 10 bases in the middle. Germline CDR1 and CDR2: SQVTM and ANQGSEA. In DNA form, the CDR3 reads TGCAGCGGACGGGGTTATAGCAATCAGCCCCAGCATTTT. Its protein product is CSGRGYSNQPQHF.

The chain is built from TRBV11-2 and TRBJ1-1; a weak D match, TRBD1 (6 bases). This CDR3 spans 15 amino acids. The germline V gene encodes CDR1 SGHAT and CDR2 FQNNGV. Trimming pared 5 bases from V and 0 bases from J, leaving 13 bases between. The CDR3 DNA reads TGTGCCAGCAGCGTAAACAGGGCCATGAACACTGAAGCTTTCTTT. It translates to CASSVNRAMNTEAFF.

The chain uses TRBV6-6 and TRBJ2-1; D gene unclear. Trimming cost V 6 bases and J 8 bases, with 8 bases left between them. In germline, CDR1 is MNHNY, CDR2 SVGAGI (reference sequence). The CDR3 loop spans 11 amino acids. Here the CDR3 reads CASRFLDEQFF. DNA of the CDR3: TGTGCCAGCAGATTCCTGGATGAGCAGTTCTTC.

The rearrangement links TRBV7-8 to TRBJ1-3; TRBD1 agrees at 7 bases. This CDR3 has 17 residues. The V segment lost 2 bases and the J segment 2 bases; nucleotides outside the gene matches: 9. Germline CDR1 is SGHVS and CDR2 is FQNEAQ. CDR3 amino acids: CASSLNPDRETGNTIYF. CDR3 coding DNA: TGTGCCAGCAGCTTAAATCCCGACAGGGAGACTGGAAACACCATATATTTT.

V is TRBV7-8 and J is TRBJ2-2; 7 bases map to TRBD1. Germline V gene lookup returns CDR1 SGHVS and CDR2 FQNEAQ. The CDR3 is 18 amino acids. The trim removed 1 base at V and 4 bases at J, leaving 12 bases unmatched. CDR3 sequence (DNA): TGTGCCAGCAGCTTAGAAAGGGGCAGGGGGTTTGCCACCGGGGAGCTGTTTTTT. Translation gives CASSLERGRGFATGELFF.

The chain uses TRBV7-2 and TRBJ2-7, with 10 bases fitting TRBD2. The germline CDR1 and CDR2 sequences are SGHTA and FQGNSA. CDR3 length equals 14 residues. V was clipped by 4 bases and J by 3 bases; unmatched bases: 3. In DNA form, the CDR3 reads TGTGCCAGCAGCTCACTAGCGGGGAGCTACGAGCAGTACTTC. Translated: CASSSLAGSYEQYF. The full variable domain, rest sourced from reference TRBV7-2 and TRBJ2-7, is GAGVSQSPSNKVTEKGKDVELRCDPISGHTALYWYRQSLGQGLEFLIYFQGNSAPDKSGLPSDRFSAERTGGSVSTLTIQRTQQEDSAVYLCASSSLAGSYEQYFGPGTRLTVT.

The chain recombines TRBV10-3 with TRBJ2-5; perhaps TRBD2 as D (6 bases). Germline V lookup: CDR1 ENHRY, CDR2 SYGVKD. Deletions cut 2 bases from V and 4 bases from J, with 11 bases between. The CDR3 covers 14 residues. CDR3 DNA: TGTGCCATCAGTGAGGACGGGAGAGGAGAGACCCAGTACTTC. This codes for CAISEDGRGETQYF.